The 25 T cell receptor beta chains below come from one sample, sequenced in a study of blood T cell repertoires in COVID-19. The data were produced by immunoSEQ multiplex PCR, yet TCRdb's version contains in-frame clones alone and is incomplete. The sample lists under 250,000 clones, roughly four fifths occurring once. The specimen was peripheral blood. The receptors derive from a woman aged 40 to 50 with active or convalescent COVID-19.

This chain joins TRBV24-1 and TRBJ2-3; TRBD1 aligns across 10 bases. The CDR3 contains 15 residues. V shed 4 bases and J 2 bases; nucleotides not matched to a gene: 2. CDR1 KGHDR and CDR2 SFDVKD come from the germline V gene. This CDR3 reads CATSERQGATDTQYF. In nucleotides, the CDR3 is TGTGCCACCAGTGAAAGACAGGGGGCCACAGATACGCAGTATTTT.

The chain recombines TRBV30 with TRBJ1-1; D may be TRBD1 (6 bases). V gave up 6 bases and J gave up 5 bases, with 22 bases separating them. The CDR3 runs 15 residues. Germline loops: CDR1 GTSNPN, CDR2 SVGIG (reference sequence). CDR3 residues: CACDGLGGARTEAFF. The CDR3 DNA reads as TGTGCCTGTGATGGCTTGGGGGGGGCAAGGACTGAAGCTTTCTTT.

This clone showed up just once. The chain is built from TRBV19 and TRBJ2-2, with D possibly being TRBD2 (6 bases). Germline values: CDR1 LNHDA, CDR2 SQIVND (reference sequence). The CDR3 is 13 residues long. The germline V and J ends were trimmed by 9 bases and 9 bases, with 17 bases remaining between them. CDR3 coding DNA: TGTGCCAGCAGTGGGGCGCGGGACCGGGAGCTGTTTTTT. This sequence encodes CASSGARDRELFF.

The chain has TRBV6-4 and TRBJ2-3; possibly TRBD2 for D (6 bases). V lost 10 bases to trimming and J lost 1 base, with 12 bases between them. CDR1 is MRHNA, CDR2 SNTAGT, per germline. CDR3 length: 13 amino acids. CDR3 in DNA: TGTGCCACTTCAACGGGAGGCACAGATACGCAGTATTTT. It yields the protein CATSTGGTDTQYF.

The CDR3 region is CASSLPHRGPSYNEQFF. The CDR3 DNA follows: TGTGCCAGCAGCCTCCCTCACAGGGGACCCTCCTACAATGAGCAGTTCTTC. The gene calls are TRBV6-2 or TRBV6-3 and TRBJ2-1; 7 bases line up with TRBD1. After removal of 6 bases from V and 0 bases from J, the junction contained 11 bases not matched to a gene. The germline gives CDR1 MNHEY, CDR2 SVGEGT. The CDR3 has 17 amino acids.

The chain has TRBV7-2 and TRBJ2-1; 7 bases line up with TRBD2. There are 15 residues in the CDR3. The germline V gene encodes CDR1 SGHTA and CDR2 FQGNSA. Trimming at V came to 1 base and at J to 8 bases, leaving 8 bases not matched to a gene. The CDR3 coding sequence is TGTGCCAGCAGCTTAGTGACTAGCTCCTGGGATGAGCAGTTCTTC. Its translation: CASSLVTSSWDEQFF.

CDR3 amino acids: CASSQDADNYGYTF. The CDR3 bases are TGTGCCAGCAGCCAAGATGCGGATAACTATGGCTACACCTTC. This chain links TRBV3-1 (or the pseudogene TRBV3-2) with TRBJ1-2; D unclear. Germline V lookup: CDR1 LGHDT, CDR2 YNNKEL (reference sequence). The CDR3 length is 14 residues. Trimming pared 0 bases from V and 1 base from J, leaving 6 bases between.

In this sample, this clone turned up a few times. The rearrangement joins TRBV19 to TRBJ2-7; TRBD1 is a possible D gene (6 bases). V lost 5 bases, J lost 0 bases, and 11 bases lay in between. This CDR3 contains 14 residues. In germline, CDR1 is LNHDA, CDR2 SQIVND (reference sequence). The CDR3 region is CASSLRQASYEQYF. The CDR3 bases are TGTGCCAGTAGTCTCCGACAGGCCTCCTACGAGCAGTACTTC.

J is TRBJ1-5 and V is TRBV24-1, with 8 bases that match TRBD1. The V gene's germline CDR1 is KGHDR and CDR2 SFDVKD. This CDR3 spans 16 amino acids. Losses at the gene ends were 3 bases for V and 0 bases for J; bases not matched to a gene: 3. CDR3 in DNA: TGTGCCACCAGTGATCCGACAGGGGATAGCAATCAGCCCCAGCATTTT. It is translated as CATSDPTGDSNQPQHF.

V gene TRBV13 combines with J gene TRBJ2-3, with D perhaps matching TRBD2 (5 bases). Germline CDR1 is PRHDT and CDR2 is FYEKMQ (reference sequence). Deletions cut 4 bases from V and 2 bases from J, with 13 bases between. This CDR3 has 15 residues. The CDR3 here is CASSSPRGITDTQYF. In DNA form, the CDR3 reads TGTGCCAGCAGCTCCCCACGAGGGATCACAGATACGCAGTATTTT.

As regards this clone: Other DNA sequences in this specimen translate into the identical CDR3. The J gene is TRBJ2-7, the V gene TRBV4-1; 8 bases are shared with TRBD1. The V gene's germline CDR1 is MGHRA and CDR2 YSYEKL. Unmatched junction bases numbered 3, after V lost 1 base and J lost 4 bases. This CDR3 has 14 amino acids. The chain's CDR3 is CASSQGQGAYEQYF. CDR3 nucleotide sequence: TGCGCCAGCAGCCAAGGGCAGGGGGCTTACGAGCAGTACTTC.

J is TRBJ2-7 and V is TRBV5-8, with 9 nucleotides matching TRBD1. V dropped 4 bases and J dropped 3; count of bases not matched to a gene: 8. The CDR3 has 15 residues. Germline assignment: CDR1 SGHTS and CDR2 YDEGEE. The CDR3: CASSLTLTGGYEQYF. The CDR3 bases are TGTGCCAGCAGCCTGACATTGACAGGGGGCTACGAGCAGTACTTC.

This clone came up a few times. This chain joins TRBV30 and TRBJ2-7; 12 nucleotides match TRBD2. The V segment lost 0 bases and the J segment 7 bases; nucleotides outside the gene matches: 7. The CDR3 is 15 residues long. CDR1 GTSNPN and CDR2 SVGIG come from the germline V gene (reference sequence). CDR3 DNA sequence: TGTGCCTGGAGTGTAGGACTAGCGGGGATGAGGGAGCAGTACTTC. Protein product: CAWSVGLAGMREQYF.

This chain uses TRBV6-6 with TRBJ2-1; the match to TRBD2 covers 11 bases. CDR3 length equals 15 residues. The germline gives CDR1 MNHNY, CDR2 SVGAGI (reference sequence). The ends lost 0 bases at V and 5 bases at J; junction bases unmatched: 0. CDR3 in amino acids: CASSYSSGGDNEQFF. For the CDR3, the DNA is TGTGCCAGCAGTTACTCTAGCGGGGGGGACAATGAGCAGTTCTTC.

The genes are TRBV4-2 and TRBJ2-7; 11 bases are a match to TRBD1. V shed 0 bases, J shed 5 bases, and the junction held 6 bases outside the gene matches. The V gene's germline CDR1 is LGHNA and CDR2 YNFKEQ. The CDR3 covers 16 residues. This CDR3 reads CASSQDRGQGGHEQYF. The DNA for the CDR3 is TGTGCCAGCAGCCAAGATAGGGGACAGGGGGGCCACGAGCAGTACTTC.

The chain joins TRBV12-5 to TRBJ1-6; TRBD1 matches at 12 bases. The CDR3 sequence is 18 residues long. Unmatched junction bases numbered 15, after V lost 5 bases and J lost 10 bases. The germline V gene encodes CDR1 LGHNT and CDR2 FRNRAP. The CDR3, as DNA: TGTGCTAGTGGTACGGGACAGGGGGCGAAGTTTGGTGGATCACCCCTCCACTTT. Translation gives CASGTGQGAKFGGSPLHF.

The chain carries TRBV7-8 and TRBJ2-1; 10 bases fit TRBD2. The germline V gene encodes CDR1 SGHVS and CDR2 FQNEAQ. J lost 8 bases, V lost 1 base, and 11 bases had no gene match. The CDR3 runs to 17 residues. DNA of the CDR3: TGTGCCAGCAGCTTAGTATATGGAGCGGGAGGGCCCGATGAGCAGTTCTTC. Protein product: CASSLVYGAGGPDEQFF.

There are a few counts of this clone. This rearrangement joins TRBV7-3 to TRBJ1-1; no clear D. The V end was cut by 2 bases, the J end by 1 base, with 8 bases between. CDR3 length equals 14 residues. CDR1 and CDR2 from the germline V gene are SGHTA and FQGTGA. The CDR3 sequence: CASSLGPGNTEAFF. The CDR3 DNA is TGTGCCAGCAGCTTAGGGCCAGGGAACACTGAAGCTTTCTTT.

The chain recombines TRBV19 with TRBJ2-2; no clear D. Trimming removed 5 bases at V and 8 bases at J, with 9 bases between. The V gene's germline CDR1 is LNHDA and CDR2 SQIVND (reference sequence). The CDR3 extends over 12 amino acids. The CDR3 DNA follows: TGTGCCAGTAGTGTTAGCCTGGGGGAGCTGTTTTTT. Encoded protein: CASSVSLGELFF.

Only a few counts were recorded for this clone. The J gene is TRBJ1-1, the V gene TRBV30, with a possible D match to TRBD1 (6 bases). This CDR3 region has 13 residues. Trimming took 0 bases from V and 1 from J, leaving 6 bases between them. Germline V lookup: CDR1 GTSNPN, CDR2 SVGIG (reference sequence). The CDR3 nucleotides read TGTGCCTGGAGTGTACAGGGGAACACTGAAGCTTTCTTT. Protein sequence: CAWSVQGNTEAFF. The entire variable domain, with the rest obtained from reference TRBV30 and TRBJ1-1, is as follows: SQTIHQWPATLVQPVGSPLSLECTVEGTSNPNLYWYRQAAGRGLQLLFYSVGIGQISSEVPQNLSASRPQDRQFILSSKKLLLSDSGFYLCAWSVQGNTEAFFGQGTRLTVV.

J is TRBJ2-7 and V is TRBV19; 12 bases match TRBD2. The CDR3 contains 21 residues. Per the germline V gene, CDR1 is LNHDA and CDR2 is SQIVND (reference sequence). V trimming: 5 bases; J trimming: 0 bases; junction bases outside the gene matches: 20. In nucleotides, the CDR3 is TGTGCCAGTAGTGTCTCACCCTCCGGGACTAGCGGGTATACAGGCTCCTACGAGCAGTACTTC. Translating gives CASSVSPSGTSGYTGSYEQYF.

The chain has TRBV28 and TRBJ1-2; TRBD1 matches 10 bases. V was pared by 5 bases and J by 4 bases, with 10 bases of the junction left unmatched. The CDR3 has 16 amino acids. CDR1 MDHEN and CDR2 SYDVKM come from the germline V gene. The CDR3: CASSPPGTGAIYGYTF. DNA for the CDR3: TGTGCCAGCAGTCCCCCCGGGACAGGGGCGATCTATGGCTACACCTTC.

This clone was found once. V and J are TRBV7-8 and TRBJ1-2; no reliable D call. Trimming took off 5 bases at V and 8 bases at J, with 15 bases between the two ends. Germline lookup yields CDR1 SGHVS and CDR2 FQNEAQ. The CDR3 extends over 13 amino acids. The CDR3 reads CASSTRTGGGYTF. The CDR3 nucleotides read TGTGCCAGCAGCACGCGGACGGGCGGGGGCTACACCTTC.

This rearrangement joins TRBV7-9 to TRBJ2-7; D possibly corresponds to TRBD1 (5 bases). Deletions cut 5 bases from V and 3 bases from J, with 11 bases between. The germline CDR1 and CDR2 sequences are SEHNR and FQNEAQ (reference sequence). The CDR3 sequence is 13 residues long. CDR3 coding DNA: TGTGCCAGCAGCGATCAGGGCTTCTACGAGCAGTACTTC. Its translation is CASSDQGFYEQYF. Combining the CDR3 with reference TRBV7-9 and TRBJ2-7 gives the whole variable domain DTGVSQNPRHKITKRGQNVTFRCDPISEHNRLYWYRQTLGQGPEFLTYFQNEAQLEKSRLLSDRFSAERPKGSFSTLEIQRTEQGDSAMYLCASSDQGFYEQYFGPGTRLTVT.

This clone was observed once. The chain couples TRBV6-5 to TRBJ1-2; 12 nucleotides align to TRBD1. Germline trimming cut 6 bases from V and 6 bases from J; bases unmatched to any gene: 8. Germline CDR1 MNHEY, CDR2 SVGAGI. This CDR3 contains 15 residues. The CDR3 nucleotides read TGTGCCAGCAGGGGGCGGGGACAGGGGGCCGATGGCTACACCTTC. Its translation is CASRGRGQGADGYTF.